This TCR beta chain was observed in a study of a mutant IDH1 vaccine in newly diagnosed glioma. On the study more broadly: Treated patients comprised approximately 62% males and approximately 40% females, mean age about 40 years. Receipt of radiotherapy, temozolomide, or both preceded the study, and most received both.

General study findings and limits: Vaccine-induced responses were seen in roughly 93% of patients, spanning several MHC alleles.

Using immunoSEQ multiplex PCR, the repertoire was profiled, and TCRdb retains in-frame clones only, with some absent. The sample has 23,000 or so clones; 93% are singletons. Time point in this sample: baseline, week 1 (first vaccination visit). As for treatment: pre-vaccination baseline after standard-of-care therapy. New WHO grade 3 or 4 astrocytomas that were IDH1-mutant and ATRX-lost had been found in donors. The length of the CDR3 is 13 residues. Germline values: CDR1 MNHNS, CDR2 SASEGT. A word on this clone: Antigen specificity is unknown. An end of the junction differs from the germline gene, which may be a read error. Other DNA sequences from this sample encode an identical CDR3 as well.

The sequenced sample was PBMCs, obtained from a glioma patient treated with radiotherapy, temozolomide or both. The origin of this receptor is a man between 40 and 49 years old with glioma. This rearrangement joins TRBV6-1 to TRBJ2-2; D gene ambiguous. Here the CDR3 reads CASIVSPTGELFF. For the CDR3, the DNA is TGTGCTAGCATTGTTAGCCCCACCGGGGAGCTGTTTTTT.